The 15 T cell receptor beta chains presented below share a single source sample, sequenced in a study of blood T cell repertoires in COVID-19. Sequencing was performed with immunoSEQ multiplex PCR; in TCRdb, only in-frame clones are kept and a portion is missing. Here the sample spans under 300,000 clones, approximately 82% being singletons. Source material: peripheral blood. The source is a woman aged 40-49 years who had recovered from COVID-19.

V and J are TRBV6-1 and TRBJ2-7; 7 bases map to TRBD1. V was clipped by 3 bases and J by 4 bases; unmatched bases: 9. The CDR3 is 15 amino acids. Germline lookup yields CDR1 MNHNS and CDR2 SASEGT. The DNA for the CDR3 is TGTGCCAGCAGTGACCAGGCAGGGGGTACTTACGAGCAGTACTTC. It yields the protein CASSDQAGGTYEQYF.

The chain carries TRBV11-3 and TRBJ1-4; unclear D gene. Germline V gene lookup returns CDR1 SGHNT and CDR2 YENEEA. Trimming cost V 5 bases and J 0 bases, with 10 bases left between them. This CDR3 comprises 15 residues. The chain's CDR3 is CASSLLTATNEKLFF. The CDR3 nucleotides are TGTGCCAGCAGCCTCCTGACTGCAACTAATGAAAAACTGTTTTTT.

The gene calls are TRBV28 and TRBJ1-2, with D hard to call. Trimming cost V 4 bases and J 8 bases, with 14 bases left between them. Germline lookup yields CDR1 MDHEN and CDR2 SYDVKM. This CDR3 contains 13 residues. The CDR3 DNA reads TGTGCCAGCAGTTCCGGACTTACGGTCGGCTACACCTTC. Encoded protein: CASSSGLTVGYTF.

J is TRBJ1-6 and V is TRBV7-8, with 7 bases fitting TRBD1. Germline V lookup: CDR1 SGHVS, CDR2 FQNEAQ. This CDR3 contains 15 residues. V lost 1 base to trimming and J lost 10 bases; unmatched junction nucleotides: 7. CDR3: CASSLVSGGYSPLHF. The CDR3 DNA follows: TGTGCCAGCAGCTTAGTGTCAGGGGGGTACTCACCCCTCCACTTT.

The chain is built from TRBV5-1 and TRBJ2-2, with 9 bases matching TRBD2. This CDR3 region has 15 residues. CDR1 is SGHRS, CDR2 YFSETQ, per germline. Trimming took 0 bases from V and 3 from J; bases not matched to a gene: 0. This CDR3 is CASSLGTSDTGELFF. The CDR3 coding sequence is TGCGCCAGCAGCTTGGGGACTAGCGACACCGGGGAGCTGTTTTTT.

The gene calls are TRBV5-1 and TRBJ1-1; tentatively, D is TRBD1 (5 bases). The germline V gene encodes CDR1 SGHRS and CDR2 YFSETQ. V was cut by 3 bases and J by 0 bases, with 12 bases left in between. The CDR3 loop spans 15 amino acids. The CDR3 loop is CASSYTQGVNTEAFF. Here the CDR3 DNA reads TGCGCCAGCAGCTATACTCAGGGCGTGAACACTGAAGCTTTCTTT.

The chain is built from TRBV29-1 and TRBJ1-2; 8 positions match TRBD1. This CDR3 comprises 12 residues. CDR1 is SQVTM and CDR2 is ANQGSEA in the germline V gene. The J segment lost 5 bases and the V segment lost 6 bases, leaving 5 bases of the junction unmatched. CDR3 sequence: CSVIQGGYGYTF. The CDR3 nucleotides are TGCAGCGTAATACAGGGGGGGTATGGCTACACCTTC.

This chain's CDR3 is CASSLSGQGNYEQYF. CDR3 nucleotides: TGTGCCAGCAGCTTATCGGGACAGGGCAACTACGAGCAGTACTTC. The J gene is TRBJ2-7, the V gene TRBV5-5, with 9 bases identical to TRBD1. This CDR3 spans 15 amino acids. Germline V gene data show CDR1 as SGHKS and CDR2 as YYEKEE (reference sequence). V gave up 2 bases and J gave up 3 bases; unmatched junction bases: 6. Using reference TRBV5-5 and TRBJ2-7 for the parts outside the CDR3, the full variable domain is DAGVTQSPTHLIKTRGQQVTLRCSPISGHKSVSWYQQVLGQGPQFIFQYYEKEERGRGNFPDRFSARQFPNYSSELNVNALLLGDSALYLCASSLSGQGNYEQYFGPGTRLTVT.

The V and J genes are TRBV7-3 and TRBJ2-3, with 11 positions matching TRBD2. Germline V CDR1 and CDR2: SGHTA, FQGTGA. The CDR3 consists of 15 residues. The trim removed 5 bases at V and 4 bases at J, leaving 5 bases unmatched. As DNA, the CDR3 is TGTGCCAGCAGCCGATATAGCGGGGGGGCAGATACGCAGTATTTT. The encoded protein is CASSRYSGGADTQYF.

The chain links TRBV5-1 to TRBJ2-2; TRBD1 is a possible D gene (5 bases). Trimming shortened V by 0 bases and J by 2 bases, and 11 bases separated the two germline ends. Germline V gives CDR1 SGHRS, CDR2 YFSETQ. This CDR3 spans 16 amino acids. The CDR3 nucleotides are TGCGCCAGCAGCTTGGTAGGGGCAGCTAACACCGGGGAGCTGTTTTTT. Amino acid sequence: CASSLVGAANTGELFF. The full variable domain, its missing parts supplied by reference TRBV5-1 and TRBJ2-2, is KAGVTQTPRYLIKTRGQQVTLSCSPISGHRSVSWYQQTPGQGLQFLFEYFSETQRNKGNFPGRFSGRQFSNSRSEMNVSTLELGDSALYLCASSLVGAANTGELFFGEGSRLTVL.

The rearrangement uses TRBV3-1 (or the pseudogene TRBV3-2) and TRBJ2-1; TRBD2 agrees at 7 bases. The CDR3 consists of 14 residues. CDR1 and CDR2 from the germline V gene are LGHDT and YNNKEL (reference sequence). Losses at the gene ends were 4 bases for V and 8 bases for J; bases not matched to a gene: 8. DNA for the CDR3: TGTGCCAGCAGCCTCCGGACTAGTCGAGATGAGCAGTTCTTC. Its translation: CASSLRTSRDEQFF.

This clone showed up just a few times. Additional DNA sequences in this sample encode the identical CDR3. This rearrangement joins TRBV6-5 to TRBJ1-1, with 7 positions matching TRBD1. The CDR3 extends over 14 amino acids. V trimming: 5 bases; J trimming: 1 base; junction bases outside the gene matches: 4. Germline lookup yields CDR1 MNHEY and CDR2 SVGAGI. The CDR3 here is CASSPRTGNTEAFF. The CDR3 nucleotides read TGTGCCAGCAGTCCCCGGACAGGGAACACTGAAGCTTTCTTT.

The chain is built from TRBV7-2 and TRBJ1-4; 7 positions match TRBD1. The V and J ends lost 4 bases and 7 bases, in that order; junction bases with no gene match: 3. CDR1 and CDR2 (germline): SGHTA, FQGNSA. The CDR3 has 13 residues. The CDR3 DNA follows: TGTGCCAGCAGCTCCCGACAGGGTGAAAAACTGTTTTTT. Amino acids: CASSSRQGEKLFF.

This chain links TRBV7-2 with TRBJ2-2; TRBD1 agrees at 9 bases. Trimming cost V 6 bases and J 6 bases; bases outside gene matches: 8. The CDR3 runs 15 residues. Germline CDR1 and CDR2: SGHTA and FQGNSA. The chain's CDR3 is CASSFTGGAPGELFF. CDR3 nucleotides: TGTGCCAGCAGTTTCACAGGGGGCGCCCCCGGGGAGCTGTTTTTT.

V usage is TRBV5-1 and J usage is TRBJ1-3; D is perhaps TRBD1 (6 bases). Germline CDR1 reads SGHRS; CDR2 reads YFSETQ. Trimming removed 3 bases at V and 3 bases at J, with 16 bases between. There are 16 residues in the CDR3. DNA of the CDR3: TGCGCCAGCAGCTCCCGGGGGGCAGTCGGTGGAAACACCATATATTTT. Its protein product is CASSSRGAVGGNTIYF. Full variable domain (missing parts from reference TRBV5-1 and TRBJ1-3): KAGVTQTPRYLIKTRGQQVTLSCSPISGHRSVSWYQQTPGQGLQFLFEYFSETQRNKGNFPGRFSGRQFSNSRSEMNVSTLELGDSALYLCASSSRGAVGGNTIYFGEGSWLTVV.